Following are 19 T cell receptor beta chains from one sample sequenced in a study of vaccination and CD4 T cells after COVID-19. The Oncomine TCR Beta short-read assay sequenced DNA from cultured CD4+ T cells. TCRdb independently ran MiXCR on the PCR reads; one entry per CDR3 protein. The repertoire consists of about 14,000 distinct CDR3 sequences, with roughly a quarter occurring once and the leading ten covering about a sixth. Their cognate antigens are unknown. The treatment is: roughly 10-day PBMC culture with coronavirus spike peptide pools or control peptides (ViraFEST assay). Sample: CD4+ T cells from blood, cultured in vitro, taken after SARS-CoV-2 vaccination. The receptors here all came from a human donor who had recovered from COVID-19.

The V call is TRBV7-3, the J call TRBJ1-2; the D is unclear. This CDR3 comprises 12 residues. Deletions cut 0 bases from V and 7 bases from J, with 6 bases between. Germline V gene sequence: CDR1 SGHTA, CDR2 FQGTGA. CDR3 protein: CASSLTGTGYTF. The CDR3 region has the DNA TGTGCCAGCAGCTTAACCGGAACTGGCTACACCTTC.

The rearrangement links TRBV18 to TRBJ1-2; 8 nucleotides match TRBD1. Looked up from germline, CDR1 is KGHSH and CDR2 is LQKENI. Trimming took 5 bases from V and 5 from J; bases not matched to a gene: 7. The CDR3 consists of 14 residues. CDR3 coding DNA: TGTGCCAGCTCAGCGGACAGGGAGGGGTATGGCTACACCTTC. This encodes CASSADREGYGYTF.

The rearrangement joins TRBV6-1 to TRBJ2-7; D gene unclear. Looked up from germline, CDR1 is MNHNS and CDR2 is SASEGT. The CDR3 spans 15 residues. V lost 0 bases, J lost 1 base, and 10 bases lay in between. The CDR3 DNA sequence: TGTGCCAGCAGTGAAGCGCCCAGATCATCCTACGAGCAGTACTTC. Encoded protein: CASSEAPRSSYEQYF.

This clonotype was observed a handful of times. This sequence joins TRBV6-5 and TRBJ1-2; a possible D gene is TRBD1 (5 bases). V was shortened by 2 bases and J by 8 bases, with 12 bases between the two germline ends. The germline gives CDR1 MNHEY, CDR2 SVGAGI. The CDR3 length is 13 residues. This CDR3 reads CASSYNQGEGYTF. The DNA for the CDR3 is TGTGCCAGCAGTTACAATCAGGGTGAGGGCTACACCTTC.

This clonotype was observed a few times. The chain employs TRBV18 and TRBJ2-7, with TRBD1 matching over 10 bases. The CDR3 consists of 14 residues. The germline V gene encodes CDR1 KGHSH and CDR2 LQKENI. Germline trimming cut 4 bases from V and 4 bases from J; bases unmatched to any gene: 4. The CDR3 loop reads CASSRGDRGYEQYF. DNA for the CDR3: TGTGCCAGCTCACGCGGGGACAGGGGATACGAGCAGTACTTC.

V and J are TRBV5-1 and TRBJ2-3, with unresolved D. The CDR3 is 12 residues long. With 1 base removed from V and 0 bases from J, the gap between germline ends came to 0 bases. The germline gives CDR1 SGHRS, CDR2 YFSETQ. The DNA for the CDR3 is TGCGCCAGCAGCTTGAGCACAGATACGCAGTATTTT. Translated: CASSLSTDTQYF.

This clonotype showed up just a few times. The gene calls are TRBV28 and TRBJ1-1; D is undetermined. Deletions cut 5 bases from V and 11 bases from J, with 15 bases between. There are 12 residues in the CDR3. Germline V lookup: CDR1 MDHEN, CDR2 SYDVKM. This chain's CDR3 is CASSIWGVWAFF. DNA of the CDR3: TGTGCCAGCAGTATTTGGGGAGTTTGGGCTTTCTTT.

The chain uses TRBV2 and TRBJ1-1; D is perhaps TRBD1 (6 bases). Trimming pared 5 bases from V and 10 bases from J, leaving 11 bases between. CDR3 length: 11 residues. Germline values: CDR1 SNHLY, CDR2 FYNNEI. The CDR3 sequence is CASSYRVTAFF. CDR3 bases: TGTGCCAGCAGTTACAGGGTTACAGCTTTCTTT.

This clonotype was observed a few times. The V and J genes are TRBV20-1 and TRBJ1-2; unclear D gene. From germline, CDR1 is DFQATT and CDR2 SNEGSKA (reference sequence). This CDR3 region has 14 residues. The V end lost 3 bases, the J end lost 2 bases, and 13 bases lay between the germline ends. The CDR3 protein is CSASAHSLNYGYTF. The CDR3 DNA follows: TGCAGTGCTAGTGCTCACAGTTTAAACTATGGCTACACCTTC.

This clonotype showed up just a few times. Relative to the germline gene, one junction end is altered; a read error may explain this. This sequence joins TRBV7-3 and TRBJ2-5, with D unresolved. The V gene's germline CDR1 is SGHTA and CDR2 FQGTGA. The CDR3 totals 13 residues. CDR3 nucleotides: TGTGCCAGCAGCTTAAAGGCTAGAGAGACCCAATACTTC. Residues: CASSLKARETQYF. The full variable domain, its missing parts supplied by reference TRBV7-3 and TRBJ2-5, is GAGVSQTPSNKVTEKGKYVELRCDPISGHTALYWYRQSLGQGPEFLIYFQGTGAADDSGLPNDRFFAVRPEGSVSTLKIQRTERGDSAVYLCASSLKARETQYFGPGTRLLVL.

In this sample, this clonotype turned up a few times. In DNA form, the CDR3 reads TGTGCCAGCAGCTTGGCAGGGACTAGCGGGAGGACAGATACGCAGTATTTT. Amino acid sequence: CASSLAGTSGRTDTQYF. V and J are TRBV11-2 and TRBJ2-3; the match to TRBD2 covers 15 bases. Unmatched junction bases numbered 4, after V lost 3 bases and J lost 3 bases. Germline lookup yields CDR1 SGHAT and CDR2 FQNNGV. The CDR3 is 17 amino acids.

This clonotype turned up a few times. The chain employs TRBV19 and TRBJ2-7; a weak D match, TRBD2 (5 bases). CDR1 is LNHDA and CDR2 is SQIVND in the germline V gene (reference sequence). The V end was cut by 5 bases, the J end by 3 bases, with 20 bases between. The CDR3 loop spans 16 amino acids. DNA for the CDR3: TGTGCCAGTAGTGCCGATGTGGGAAAAGGGAGCTACGAGCAGTACTTC. It is translated as CASSADVGKGSYEQYF.

This clonotype was seen only a few times. V gene TRBV7-2 combines with J gene TRBJ2-3; 8 bases are a match to TRBD1. The germline gives CDR1 SGHTA, CDR2 FQGNSA. This CDR3 comprises 16 residues. The ends lost 1 base at V and 2 bases at J; junction bases unmatched: 5. The DNA of the CDR3 is TGTGCCAGCAGCTTAGACGTGGGACAGGTCACAGATACGCAGTATTTT. This encodes CASSLDVGQVTDTQYF.

Written as DNA, the CDR3 is TGCAGCGTTTCTCCTAGCGGAGTCTACAATGAGCAGTTCTTC. This encodes CSVSPSGVYNEQFF. J is TRBJ2-1 and V is TRBV29-1; 7 bases align to TRBD2. Germline CDR1 is SQVTM and CDR2 is ANQGSEA. V dropped 5 bases and J dropped 3; count of bases not matched to a gene: 7. The CDR3 has 14 amino acids.

The chain has TRBV12-5 and TRBJ2-1, with 7 bases fitting TRBD2. Germline lookup yields CDR1 LGHNT and CDR2 FRNRAP. CDR3 length: 14 residues. Losses at the gene ends were 1 base for V and 5 bases for J; bases not matched to a gene: 2. The CDR3 region has the DNA TGTGCTAGTGGTTTGGGACTAGCCCACAATGAGCAGTTCTTC. Its protein product is CASGLGLAHNEQFF.

This chain joins TRBV10-1 and TRBJ2-7; the match to TRBD1 covers 8 bases. Trimming cost V 4 bases and J 3 bases; bases outside gene matches: 5. The CDR3 consists of 14 residues. CDR1 WNHNN and CDR2 SYGVQD come from the germline V gene (reference sequence). DNA for the CDR3: TGCGCCAGCAGTGTGGGACAGGACTACTACGAGCAGTACTTC. Amino acid sequence: CASSVGQDYYEQYF.

In DNA, the CDR3 is TGCAGTGCTTCTACCTCTTTCCGGGACAGGGCGATAGTCACCTTC. Amino acid sequence: CSASTSFRDRAIVTF. This rearrangement joins TRBV20-1 to TRBJ1-2; 9 bases agree with TRBD1. CDR1 is DFQATT, CDR2 SNEGSKA, per germline (reference sequence). The CDR3 loop spans 15 amino acids. V lost 5 bases to trimming and J lost 13 bases; unmatched junction nucleotides: 20.

This clonotype was counted a few times. V gene TRBV9 combines with J gene TRBJ2-5; 7 positions match TRBD1. Germline CDR1 is SGDLS and CDR2 is YYNGEE. With 7 bases clipped from V and 5 bases from J, the junction kept 14 bases outside the gene matches. There are 15 residues in the CDR3. CDR3 loop: CASGSGGRSWETQYF. The CDR3 DNA follows: TGTGCCAGCGGCTCAGGGGGTCGGTCATGGGAGACCCAGTACTTC.

This clonotype showed up just a few times. This rearrangement joins TRBV6-2 or TRBV6-3 to TRBJ1-5, with TRBD1 as a possible D gene (6 bases). Germline CDR1 is MNHEY and CDR2 is SVGEGT. The CDR3 has 19 residues. V dropped 0 bases and J dropped 3 bases, with 21 bases sitting between them. The DNA of the CDR3 is TGTGCCAGCAGTTACTCGGGGTCCAGGGGTCGGCAATTCAATCAGCCCCAGCATTTT. Encoded protein: CASSYSGSRGRQFNQPQHF.